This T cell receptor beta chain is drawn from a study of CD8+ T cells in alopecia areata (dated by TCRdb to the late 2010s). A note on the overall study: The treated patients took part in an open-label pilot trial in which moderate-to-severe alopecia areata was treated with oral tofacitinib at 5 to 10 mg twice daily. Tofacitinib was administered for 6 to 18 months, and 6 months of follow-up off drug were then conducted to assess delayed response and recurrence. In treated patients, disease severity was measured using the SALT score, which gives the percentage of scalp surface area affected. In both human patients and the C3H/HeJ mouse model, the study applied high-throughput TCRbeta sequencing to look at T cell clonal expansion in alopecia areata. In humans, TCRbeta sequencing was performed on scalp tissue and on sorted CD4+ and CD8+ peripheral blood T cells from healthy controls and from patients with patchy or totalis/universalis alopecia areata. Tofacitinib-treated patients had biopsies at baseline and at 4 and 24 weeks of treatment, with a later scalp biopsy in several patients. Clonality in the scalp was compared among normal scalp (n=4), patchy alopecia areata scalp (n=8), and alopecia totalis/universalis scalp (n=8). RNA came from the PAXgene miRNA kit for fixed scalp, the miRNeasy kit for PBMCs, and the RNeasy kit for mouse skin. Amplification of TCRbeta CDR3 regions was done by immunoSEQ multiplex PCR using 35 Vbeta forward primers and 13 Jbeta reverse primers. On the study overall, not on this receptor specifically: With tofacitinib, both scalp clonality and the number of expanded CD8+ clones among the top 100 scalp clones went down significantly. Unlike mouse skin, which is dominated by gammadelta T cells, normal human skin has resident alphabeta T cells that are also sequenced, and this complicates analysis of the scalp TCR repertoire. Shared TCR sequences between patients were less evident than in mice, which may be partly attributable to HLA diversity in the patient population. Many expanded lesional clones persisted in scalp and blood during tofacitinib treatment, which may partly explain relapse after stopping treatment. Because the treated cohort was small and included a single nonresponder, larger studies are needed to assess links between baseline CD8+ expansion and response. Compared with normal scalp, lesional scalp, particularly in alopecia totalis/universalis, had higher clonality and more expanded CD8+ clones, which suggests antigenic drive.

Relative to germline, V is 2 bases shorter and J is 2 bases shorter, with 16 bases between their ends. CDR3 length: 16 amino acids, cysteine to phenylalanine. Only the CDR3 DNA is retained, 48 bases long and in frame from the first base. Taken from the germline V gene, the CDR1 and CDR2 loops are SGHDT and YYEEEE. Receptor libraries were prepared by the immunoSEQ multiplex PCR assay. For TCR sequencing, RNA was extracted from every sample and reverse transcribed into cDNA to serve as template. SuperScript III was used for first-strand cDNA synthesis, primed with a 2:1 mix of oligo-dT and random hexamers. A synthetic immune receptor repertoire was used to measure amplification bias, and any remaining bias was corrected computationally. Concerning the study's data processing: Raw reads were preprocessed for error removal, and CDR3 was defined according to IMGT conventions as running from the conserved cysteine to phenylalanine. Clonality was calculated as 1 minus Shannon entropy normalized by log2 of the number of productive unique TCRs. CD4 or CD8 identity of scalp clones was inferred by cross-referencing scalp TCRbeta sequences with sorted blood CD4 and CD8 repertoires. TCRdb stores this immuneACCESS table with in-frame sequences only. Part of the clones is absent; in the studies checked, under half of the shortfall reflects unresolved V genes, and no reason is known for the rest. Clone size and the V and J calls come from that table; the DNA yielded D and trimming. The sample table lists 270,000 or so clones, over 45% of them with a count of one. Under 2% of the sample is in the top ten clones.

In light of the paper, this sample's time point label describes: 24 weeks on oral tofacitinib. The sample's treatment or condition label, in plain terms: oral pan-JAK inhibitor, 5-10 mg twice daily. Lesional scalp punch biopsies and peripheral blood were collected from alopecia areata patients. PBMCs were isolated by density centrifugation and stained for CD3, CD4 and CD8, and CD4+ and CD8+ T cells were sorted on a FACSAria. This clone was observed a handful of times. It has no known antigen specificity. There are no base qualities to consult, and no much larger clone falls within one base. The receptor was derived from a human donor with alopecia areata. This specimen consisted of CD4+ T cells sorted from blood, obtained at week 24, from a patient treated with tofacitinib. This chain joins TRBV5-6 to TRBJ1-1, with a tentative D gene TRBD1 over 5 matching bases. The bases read TGTGCCAGCAGCTTTCTAGCCGGGACGGCTAACACTGAAGCTTTCTTT. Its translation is CASSFLAGTANTEAFF.